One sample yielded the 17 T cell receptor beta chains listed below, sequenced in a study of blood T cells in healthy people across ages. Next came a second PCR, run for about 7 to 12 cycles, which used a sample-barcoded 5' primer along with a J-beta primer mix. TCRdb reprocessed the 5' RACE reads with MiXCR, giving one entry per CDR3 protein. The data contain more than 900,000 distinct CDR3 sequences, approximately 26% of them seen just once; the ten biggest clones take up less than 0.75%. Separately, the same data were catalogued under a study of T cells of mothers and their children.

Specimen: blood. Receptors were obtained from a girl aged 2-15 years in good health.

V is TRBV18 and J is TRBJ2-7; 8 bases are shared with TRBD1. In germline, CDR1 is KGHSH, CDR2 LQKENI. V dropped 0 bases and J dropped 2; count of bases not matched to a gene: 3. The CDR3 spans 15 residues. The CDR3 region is CASSPPSDRAYEQYF. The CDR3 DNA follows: TGTGCCAGCTCACCACCGTCGGACAGGGCCTACGAGCAGTACTTC.

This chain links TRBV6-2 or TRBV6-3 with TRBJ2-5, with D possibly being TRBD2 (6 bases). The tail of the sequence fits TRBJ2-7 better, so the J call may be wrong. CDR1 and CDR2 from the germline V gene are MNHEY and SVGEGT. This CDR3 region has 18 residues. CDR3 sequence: CASSPIIERDGGLYEQYF. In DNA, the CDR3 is TGTGCCAGCAGTCCCATTATCGAGAGAGACGGGGGACTCTACGAGCAGTACTTC.

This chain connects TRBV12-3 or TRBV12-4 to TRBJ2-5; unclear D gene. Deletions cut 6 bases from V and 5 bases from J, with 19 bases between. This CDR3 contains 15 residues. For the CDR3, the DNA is TGTGCCAGCAGCCCCGTGGCCACCGGGCGGGAGACCCAGTACTTC. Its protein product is CASSPVATGRETQYF.

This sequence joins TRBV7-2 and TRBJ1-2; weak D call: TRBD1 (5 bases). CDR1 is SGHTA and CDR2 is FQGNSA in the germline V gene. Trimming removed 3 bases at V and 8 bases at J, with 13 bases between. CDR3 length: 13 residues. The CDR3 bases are TGTGCCAGCAGCTTTGGAGGGACGGACGGCTACACCTTC. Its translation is CASSFGGTDGYTF.

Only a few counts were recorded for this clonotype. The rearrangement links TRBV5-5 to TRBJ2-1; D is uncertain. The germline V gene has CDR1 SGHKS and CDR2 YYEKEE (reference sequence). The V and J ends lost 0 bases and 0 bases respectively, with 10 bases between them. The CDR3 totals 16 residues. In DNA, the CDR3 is TGTGCCAGCAGCTTGGCAGCCTTAAGCTCCTACAATGAGCAGTTCTTC. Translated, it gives CASSLAALSSYNEQFF.

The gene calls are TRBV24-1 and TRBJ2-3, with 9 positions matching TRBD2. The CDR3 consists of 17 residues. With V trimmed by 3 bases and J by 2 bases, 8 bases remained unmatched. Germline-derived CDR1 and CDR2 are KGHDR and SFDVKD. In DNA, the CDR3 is TGTGCCACCAGTGATACCCTGACTAGCGGTATCACAGATACGCAGTATTTT. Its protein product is CATSDTLTSGITDTQYF.

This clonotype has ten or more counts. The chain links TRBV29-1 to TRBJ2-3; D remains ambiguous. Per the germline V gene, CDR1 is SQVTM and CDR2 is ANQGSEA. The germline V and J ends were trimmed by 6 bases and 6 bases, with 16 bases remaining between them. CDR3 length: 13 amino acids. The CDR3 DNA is TGCAGCGTCGCGCTCGAGAATTCCGATACGCAGTATTTT. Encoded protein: CSVALENSDTQYF.

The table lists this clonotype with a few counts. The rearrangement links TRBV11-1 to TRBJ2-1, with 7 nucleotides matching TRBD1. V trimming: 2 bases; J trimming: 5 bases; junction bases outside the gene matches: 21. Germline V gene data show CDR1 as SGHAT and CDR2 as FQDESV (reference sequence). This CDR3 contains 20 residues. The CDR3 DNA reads TGTGCCAGCAGCTTACAAAGGACAGGAGGACGGCTGACCGATGACAATGAGCAGTTCTTC. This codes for CASSLQRTGGRLTDDNEQFF.

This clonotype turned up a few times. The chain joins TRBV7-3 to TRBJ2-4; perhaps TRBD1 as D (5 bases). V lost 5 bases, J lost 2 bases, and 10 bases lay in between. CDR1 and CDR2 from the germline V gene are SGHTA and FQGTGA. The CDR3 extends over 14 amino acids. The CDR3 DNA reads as TGTGCCAGCAGCGGCAGGGTGACCAAAAACATTCAGTACTTC. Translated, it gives CASSGRVTKNIQYF.

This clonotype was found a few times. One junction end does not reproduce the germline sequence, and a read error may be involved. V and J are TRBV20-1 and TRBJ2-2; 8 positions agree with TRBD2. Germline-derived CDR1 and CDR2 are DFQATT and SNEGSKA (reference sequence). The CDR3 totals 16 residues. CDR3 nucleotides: TGCAGTGCTAGAGATTTTAACGCGGGGGGCACCGGGGAGCTGTTCTTT. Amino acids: CSARDFNAGGTGELFF.

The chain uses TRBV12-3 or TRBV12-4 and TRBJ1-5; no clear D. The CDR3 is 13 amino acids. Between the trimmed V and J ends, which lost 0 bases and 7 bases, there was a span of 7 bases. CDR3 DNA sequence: TGTGCCAGCAGTTTAGCGGACTCCCAGCCCCAGCATTTT. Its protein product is CASSLADSQPQHF.

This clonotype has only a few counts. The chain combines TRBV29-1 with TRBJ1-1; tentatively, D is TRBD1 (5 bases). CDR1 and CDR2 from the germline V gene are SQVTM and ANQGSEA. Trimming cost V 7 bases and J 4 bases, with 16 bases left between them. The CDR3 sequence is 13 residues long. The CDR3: CSGLGDLTTEAFF. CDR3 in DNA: TGCAGCGGTCTAGGGGACCTGACCACTGAAGCTTTCTTT.

The CDR3, as DNA: TGTGCCAGCAGTTCCCTGGGGACAACTGGAACTAATGAAAAACTGTTTTTT. This encodes CASSSLGTTGTNEKLFF. The chain has TRBV6-5 and TRBJ1-4; a possible D gene is TRBD1 (6 bases). The CDR3 extends over 17 amino acids. Germline CDR1 MNHEY, CDR2 SVGAGI. The V and J ends lost 4 bases and 1 base respectively, with 16 bases between them.

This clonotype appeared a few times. The CDR3 protein is CASSTRIGVAKNIQYF. The CDR3, as DNA: TGTGCCAGCAGCACTCGGATAGGGGTAGCCAAAAACATTCAGTACTTC. V is TRBV12-3 or TRBV12-4 and J is TRBJ2-4, with a tentative D call TRBD1 (5 bases). The CDR3 contains 16 residues. V shed 6 bases and J shed 0 bases, with 15 bases lying between them.

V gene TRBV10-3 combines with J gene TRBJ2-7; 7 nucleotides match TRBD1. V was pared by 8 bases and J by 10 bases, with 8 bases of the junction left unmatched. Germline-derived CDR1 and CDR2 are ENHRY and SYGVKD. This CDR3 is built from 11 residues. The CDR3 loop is CAIGVGTEQYF. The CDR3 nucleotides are TGTGCCATCGGCGTCGGGACAGAACAGTACTTC.

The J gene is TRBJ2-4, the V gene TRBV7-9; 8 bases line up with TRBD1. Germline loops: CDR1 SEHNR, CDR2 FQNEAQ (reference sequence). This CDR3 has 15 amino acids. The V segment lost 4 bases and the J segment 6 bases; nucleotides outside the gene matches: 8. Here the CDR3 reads CASSSDRGDINIQYF. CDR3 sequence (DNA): TGTGCCAGCAGCTCAGACAGGGGCGATATAAACATTCAGTACTTC.

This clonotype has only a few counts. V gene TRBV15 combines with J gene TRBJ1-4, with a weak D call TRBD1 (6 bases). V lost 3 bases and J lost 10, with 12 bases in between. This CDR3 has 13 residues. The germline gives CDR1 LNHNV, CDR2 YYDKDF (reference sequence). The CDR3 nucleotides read TGTGCCACCAGCAGCGGGACATCGGGAAAACTGTTTTTT. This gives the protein CATSSGTSGKLFF.